A single sample is the source of the 24 T cell receptor beta chains below, sequenced in a study of Ad26.COV2.S vaccination and SARS-CoV-2 variants. TCRdb's copy holds only in-frame clones and misses some; the assay was immunoSEQ multiplex PCR. The sample records around 370,000 clones, 90% to 95% being singletons. The sequenced sample was peripheral blood, obtained after recovery from COVID-19. The receptors shown here come from a human donor who had recovered from COVID-19.

V usage is TRBV27 and J usage is TRBJ2-1; 9 bases line up with TRBD2. There are 15 residues in the CDR3. Germline CDR1 reads MNHEY; CDR2 reads SMNVEV (reference sequence). The V segment lost 5 bases and the J segment 4 bases; nucleotides outside the gene matches: 6. This CDR3 reads CASSISGGAYNEQFF. As DNA, the CDR3 is TGTGCCAGCAGTATTAGCGGGGGTGCATACAATGAGCAGTTCTTC.

This chain connects TRBV5-4 to TRBJ2-5, with TRBD2 matching over 7 bases. The CDR3 is made up of 15 amino acids. Germline V lookup: CDR1 SGHNT, CDR2 YYREEE (reference sequence). Trimming cost V 4 bases and J 5 bases; bases outside gene matches: 11. CDR3 residues: CASSGGLRGGETQYF. For the CDR3, the DNA is TGTGCCAGCAGCGGAGGCTTGAGGGGAGGGGAGACCCAGTACTTC.

This chain's CDR3 is CASSLNGQGGFPLHF. The CDR3 nucleotides read TGTGCCAGCAGCTTAAATGGGCAGGGGGGGTTTCCCCTCCACTTT. The chain is built from TRBV9 and TRBJ1-6; TRBD1 matches 7 bases. The V segment lost 4 bases and the J segment 13 bases; nucleotides outside the gene matches: 14. The germline V gene has CDR1 SGDLS and CDR2 YYNGEE. CDR3 length equals 15 residues.

The CDR3 is CASSVQGDEQYF. The CDR3, as DNA: TGTGCCAGCAGCGTACAGGGCGACGAGCAGTACTTC. This chain links TRBV9 with TRBJ2-7; TRBD1 might be the D (5 bases). This CDR3 contains 12 residues. Trimming took 1 base from V and 5 from J, leaving 7 bases between them. Germline CDR1 SGDLS, CDR2 YYNGEE.

CDR3 DNA: TGCGCCAGCAGCTCCCAGGGGGCCGCCTACAATGAGCAGTTCTTC. Protein product: CASSSQGAAYNEQFF. V gene TRBV5-1 combines with J gene TRBJ2-1, with TRBD1 matching 8 bases. The germline V gene encodes CDR1 SGHRS and CDR2 YFSETQ. The trim removed 3 bases at V and 2 bases at J, leaving 4 bases unmatched. CDR3 size: 15 residues. The variable domain in full, with the rest retrieved from reference TRBV5-1 and TRBJ2-1, is KAGVTQTPRYLIKTRGQQVTLSCSPISGHRSVSWYQQTPGQGLQFLFEYFSETQRNKGNFPGRFSGRQFSNSRSEMNVSTLELGDSALYLCASSSQGAAYNEQFFGPGTRLTVL.

This clone occurred once. The V and J genes are TRBV12-3 or TRBV12-4 and TRBJ2-1; D unclear. This CDR3 comprises 13 residues. V gave up 4 bases and J gave up 5 bases, with 9 bases separating them. In nucleotides, the CDR3 is TGTGCCAGCAGTTCCCTCGGCCACAATGAGCAGTTCTTC. It specifies CASSSLGHNEQFF.

The rearrangement links TRBV4-2 to TRBJ2-2; 9 nucleotides agree with TRBD2. Losses at the gene ends were 3 bases for V and 1 base for J; bases not matched to a gene: 9. The CDR3 runs 18 residues. Germline V lookup: CDR1 LGHNA, CDR2 YNFKEQ. The chain's CDR3 is CASSHPGGGGKNTGELFF. The DNA for the CDR3 is TGTGCCAGCAGCCATCCTGGCGGGGGGGGCAAGAACACCGGGGAGCTGTTTTTT.

The chain employs TRBV5-8 and TRBJ1-1; a possible D gene is TRBD1 (5 bases). CDR3 size: 14 residues. Trimming removed 4 bases at V and 5 bases at J, with 15 bases between. Per the germline V gene, CDR1 is SGHTS and CDR2 is YDEGEE. The CDR3: CASSRAGEGTEAFF. In DNA, the CDR3 is TGTGCCAGCAGCCGCGCGGGGGAAGGGACTGAAGCTTTCTTT.

V usage is TRBV4-1 and J usage is TRBJ2-1; D unresolved. Germline CDR1 MGHRA, CDR2 YSYEKL. The length of the CDR3 is 11 residues. The germline V and J ends were trimmed by 3 bases and 12 bases, with 9 bases remaining between them. CDR3 region: CASSHEVRQFF. The CDR3 DNA is TGCGCCAGCAGCCACGAGGTTAGGCAGTTCTTC.

The chain combines TRBV7-2 with TRBJ1-1; D call uncertain. The CDR3 extends over 15 amino acids. CDR1 is SGHTA and CDR2 is FQGNSA in the germline V gene. V lost 5 bases and J lost 0, with 13 bases in between. The CDR3 loop reads CASSPRHLLNTEAFF. CDR3 in DNA: TGTGCCAGCAGCCCACGACACCTTTTGAACACTGAAGCTTTCTTT. The complete variable domain, with remaining parts taken from reference TRBV7-2 and TRBJ1-1, reads GAGVSQSPSNKVTEKGKDVELRCDPISGHTALYWYRQSLGQGLEFLIYFQGNSAPDKSGLPSDRFSAERTGGSVSTLTIQRTQQEDSAVYLCASSPRHLLNTEAFFGQGTRLTVV.

Comment on this clone: This CDR3 is also generated by other DNA sequences in the sample. The V gene is TRBV2, the J gene TRBJ2-5, with TRBD2 matching over 15 bases. The V gene end was trimmed by 6 bases and the J gene end by 5 bases; junction bases not matched to a gene: 1. Germline-derived CDR1 and CDR2 are SNHLY and FYNNEI. This CDR3 has 14 amino acids. In DNA, the CDR3 is TGTGCCAGCAGCGGACTAGCGGGGGGGGAGACCCAGTACTTC. Translated: CASSGLAGGETQYF. The whole variable domain, remainder taken from reference TRBV2 and TRBJ2-5, is EPEVTQTPSHQVTQMGQEVILRCVPISNHLYFYWYRQILGQKVEFLVSFYNNEISEKSEIFDDQFSVERPDGSNFTLKIRSTKLEDSAMYFCASSGLAGGETQYFGPGTRLLVL.

In its sample, this clone was seen once. J is TRBJ2-5 and V is TRBV5-1, with 9 bases aligning to TRBD1. The CDR3 length is 15 residues. Germline V gives CDR1 SGHRS, CDR2 YFSETQ. The V and J ends lost 0 bases and 5 bases, in that order; junction bases with no gene match: 5. In DNA form, the CDR3 reads TGCGCCAGCAGCTTGGATGGACAGGGGCCCGAGACCCAGTACTTC. Translation: CASSLDGQGPETQYF.

The chain recombines TRBV7-9 with TRBJ2-7, with TRBD1 matching over 8 bases. V gave up 2 bases and J gave up 13 bases; unmatched junction bases: 16. The CDR3 contains 15 residues. Germline CDR1 and CDR2: SEHNR and FQNEAQ (reference sequence). The CDR3 DNA follows: TGTGCCAGCAGCTTAATGGGTGGGACAGGACACTTGAGTTACTTC. This translates into CASSLMGGTGHLSYF.

J is TRBJ2-7 and V is TRBV6-5; D is unclear. Germline lookup yields CDR1 MNHEY and CDR2 SVGAGI. Trimming removed 5 bases at V and 13 bases at J, with 15 bases between. The CDR3 extends over 11 amino acids. The CDR3 loop is CASSMGWTKYF. The CDR3 region has the DNA TGTGCCAGCAGTATGGGATGGACGAAATACTTC.

This chain's CDR3 is CASSQAVTNTEAFF. CDR3 DNA sequence: TGTGCCAGCAGCCAAGCTGTGACGAACACTGAAGCTTTCTTT. V is TRBV3-1 (or the pseudogene TRBV3-2) and J is TRBJ1-1; D unresolved. Trimming left V 1 base short and J 1 base short, with 7 bases between. CDR3 size: 14 residues. Germline V CDR1 and CDR2: LGHDT, YNNKEL (reference sequence).

The chain recombines TRBV9 with TRBJ1-1; a weak D match, TRBD1 (5 bases). The CDR3 length is 15 residues. V lost 4 bases and J lost 3, with 16 bases in between. CDR1 and CDR2 from the germline V gene are SGDLS and YYNGEE. In DNA form, the CDR3 reads TGTGCCAGCAGCATAATTCCGTGGGACTACACTGAAGCTTTCTTT. It codes for CASSIIPWDYTEAFF.

In its sample, this clone was seen a few times. The chain has TRBV27 and TRBJ2-7; TRBD1 or TRBD2 may be the D gene (6 bases each). Trimming removed 4 bases from V and 0 bases from J, with 16 bases in between. Germline lookup yields CDR1 MNHEY and CDR2 SMNVEV (reference sequence). The CDR3 has 16 residues. The chain's CDR3 is CASSWGAGRSSYEQYF. The CDR3 nucleotides read TGTGCCAGCAGTTGGGGGGCAGGGAGGAGCTCCTACGAGCAGTACTTC.

V is TRBV18 and J is TRBJ2-5, with 10 bases that match TRBD1. The V gene's germline CDR1 is KGHSH and CDR2 LQKENI. J gave up 5 bases and V 2 bases, and 8 bases lay outside the gene matches. The CDR3 sequence is 16 residues long. The CDR3 region has the DNA TGTGCCAGCTCACCAGTCGTCGGGACAGGGGTGGAGACCCAGTACTTC. Protein: CASSPVVGTGVETQYF.

The chain links TRBV7-9 to TRBJ1-2, with D maybe TRBD1 (5 bases). The V end was cut by 1 base, the J end by 8 bases, with 11 bases between. The CDR3 is 13 residues long. Germline-derived CDR1 and CDR2 are SEHNR and FQNEAQ (reference sequence). The CDR3 loop reads CASSLDRGTGYTF. The CDR3 coding sequence is TGTGCCAGCAGCTTAGATAGGGGCACGGGCTACACCTTC.

The genes are TRBV29-1 and TRBJ2-7; the D is unclear. The CDR3 has 13 residues. Between the trimmed V and J ends, which lost 3 bases and 0 bases, there was a span of 9 bases. Germline lookup yields CDR1 SQVTM and CDR2 ANQGSEA. DNA of the CDR3: TGCAGCGTTGAGAACGGGCTCTCCTACGAGCAGTACTTC. It codes for CSVENGLSYEQYF.

The chain joins TRBV5-6 to TRBJ1-2; D unresolved. The V end was cut by 1 base, the J end by 6 bases, with 10 bases between. Germline CDR1 reads SGHDT; CDR2 reads YYEEEE. The CDR3 runs 13 residues. The CDR3 region has the DNA TGTGCCAGCAGCTTGCCCTGGAGGGATGGCTACACCTTC. Translating gives CASSLPWRDGYTF. Full variable domain (missing parts from reference TRBV5-6 and TRBJ1-2): DAGVTQSPTHLIKTRGQQVTLRCSPKSGHDTVSWYQQALGQGPQFIFQYYEEEERQRGNFPDRFSGHQFPNYSSELNVNALLLGDSALYLCASSLPWRDGYTFGSGTRLTVV.

The rearrangement uses TRBV5-8 and TRBJ2-7; no firm D call. V was pared by 0 bases and J by 0 bases, with 7 bases between. CDR3 size: 14 residues. Germline values: CDR1 SGHTS, CDR2 YDEGEE. The DNA of the CDR3 is TGTGCCAGCAGCTTGGATGGCAGCTCCTACGAGCAGTACTTC. Amino acids: CASSLDGSSYEQYF.

The chain links TRBV11-2 to TRBJ2-1, with 13 nucleotides matching TRBD2. The germline V gene encodes CDR1 SGHAT and CDR2 FQNNGV. The CDR3 is 16 residues long. The V segment lost 5 bases and the J segment 9 bases; nucleotides outside the gene matches: 10. For the CDR3, the DNA is TGTGCCAGCAGCCCCCTGACTAGCGGGGGGAGGGGTGAGCAGTTCTTC. Translating it yields CASSPLTSGGRGEQFF.

This clone appeared once. The chain employs TRBV2 and TRBJ1-2; no clear D gene. CDR1 SNHLY and CDR2 FYNNEI come from the germline V gene. The CDR3 has 14 residues. V lost 5 bases and J 2 bases, leaving 12 bases between the germline ends. CDR3 nucleotides: TGTGCCAGCAGTCTCTCCGTGGGGAACTATGGCTACACCTTC. Translating it yields CASSLSVGNYGYTF.